The next 14 T cell receptor beta chains were all read from a single sample in a study of tumor-infiltrating lymphocytes in oesophageal squamous cell carcinoma. TCRdb reprocessed the PCR reads with MiXCR, giving one entry per CDR3 protein. This table holds 10,000 to 12,000 distinct CDR3 sequences, approximately 58% found once. Material: esophageal tumor tissue. The receptors were sampled from a female donor with esophageal squamous cell carcinoma.

About this clonotype: The junction shows a germline mismatch at one end, possibly a read error. The genes are TRBV12-3 or TRBV12-4 and TRBJ2-1; 14 nucleotides agree with TRBD2. The CDR3 covers 12 residues. CDR3 region: CASSSGLAGGVF. Written as DNA, the CDR3 is TGTGCCAGCAGTTCCGGACTAGCGGGAGGAGTCTTC.

This rearrangement joins TRBV7-6 to TRBJ2-3, with 13 bases matching TRBD2. Germline CDR1 is SGHVS and CDR2 is FNYEAQ. With V trimmed by 5 bases and J by 0 bases, 5 bases remained unmatched. CDR3 length equals 17 residues. The CDR3: CASSPLAGGMSTDTQYF. CDR3 in DNA: TGTGCCAGCAGCCCACTAGCGGGGGGGATGAGCACAGATACGCAGTATTTT.

To note about this clonotype: The junction departs from germline at one end; a sequencing error may be responsible. The genes are TRBV5-3 and TRBJ1-1; D remains unclear. TRBV5-3 is given ORF status, its function remaining uncertain. The CDR3 consists of 13 residues. DNA for the CDR3: TGTGCCAGCAGCTTGTCCTCCTACACTGTAGCTTTCTTT. Translation: CASSLSSYTVAFF.

The chain employs TRBV7-2 and TRBJ2-5; 8 bases map to TRBD1. Judging by the DNA end, TRBJ1-2 fits better; the J call may be wrong. Germline V gives CDR1 SGHTA, CDR2 FQGNSA. This CDR3 contains 15 residues. DNA for the CDR3: TGTGCCAGCAGCCCGCAGGGGGCGAGTAACTATGGCTACACCTTC. This gives the protein CASSPQGASNYGYTF.

The V and J genes are TRBV7-3 and TRBJ2-7; the match to TRBD2 covers 11 bases. The J call may be faulty, since TRBJ2-1 better matches the DNA end. CDR3 length equals 14 residues. Germline V gives CDR1 SGHTA, CDR2 FQGTGA. The CDR3 loop is CASSPSGRYNEQFF. CDR3 coding DNA: TGTGCCAGCAGCCCTAGCGGGAGGTACAATGAGCAGTTCTTC.

To note about this clonotype: Here the CDR3 omits its conserved ending phenylalanine or tryptophan, so a read error is the likely source. No DNA is shown, since the ends of the CDR3 on it are uncertain; the CDR3 is the one TCRdb lists. This chain links TRBV12-3 or TRBV12-4 with TRBJ2-6; the listed D gene, TRBD1, was not tested against the DNA. The CDR3 length is 10 residues, termini included. The CDR3 sequence: CASSLVWGIE.

J is TRBJ2-5 and V is TRBV6-1; D unresolved. The J call is uncertain, as TRBJ2-1 better fits the DNA end. There are 13 residues in the CDR3. Germline V CDR1 and CDR2: MNHNS, SASEGT. The CDR3 nucleotides read TGTGCCAGCAGTGAAGCCTTGAGGTATGAGCAGTTCTTC. This gives the protein CASSEALRYEQFF.

This clonotype was recorded many times. V is TRBV20-1 and J is TRBJ1-6, with D hard to call. The CDR3 has 15 residues. In germline, CDR1 is DFQATT, CDR2 SNEGSKA (reference sequence). V lost 3 bases and J lost 4, with 13 bases in between. The CDR3, as DNA: TGCAGTGCTAGGGACTGGACGGGATATAATTCACCCCTCCACTTT. Translated, it gives CSARDWTGYNSPLHF.

This clonotype has a count of ten or more. The V and J genes are TRBV7-2 and TRBJ2-1; TRBD2 agrees at 12 bases. In germline, CDR1 is SGHTA, CDR2 FQGNSA. V trimming: 5 bases; J trimming: 7 bases; junction bases outside the gene matches: 9. CDR3 length: 16 amino acids. The CDR3 nucleotides are TGTGCCAGCAGCGACCGGACTAGCGGGACAAGGAATGAGCAGTTCTTC. Translation: CASSDRTSGTRNEQFF. The full variable domain, its missing parts supplied by reference TRBV7-2 and TRBJ2-1, is GAGVSQSPSNKVTEKGKDVELRCDPISGHTALYWYRQSLGQGLEFLIYFQGNSAPDKSGLPSDRFSAERTGGSVSTLTIQRTQQEDSAVYLCASSDRTSGTRNEQFFGPGTRLTVL.

This clonotype was recorded many times. J is TRBJ2-3 and V is TRBV2, with TRBD2 identical over 7 bases. V lost 11 bases to trimming and J lost 9 bases; unmatched junction nucleotides: 5. In germline, CDR1 is SNHLY, CDR2 FYNNEI. The CDR3 loop spans 10 amino acids. CDR3 loop: CASTTSTQYF. Written as DNA, the CDR3 is TGTGCCTCTACGACTAGCACGCAGTATTTT.

The chain couples TRBV7-2 to TRBJ2-5, with 7 positions matching TRBD1. The last part of the DNA fits TRBJ2-7 better; the J call may be wrong. From germline, CDR1 is SGHTA and CDR2 FQGNSA. This CDR3 is 15 amino acids long. The DNA for the CDR3 is TGTGCCAGCAGCTTAGGGACAGGCGCGACCTACGAGCAGTACTTC. The encoded protein is CASSLGTGATYEQYF.

The chain has TRBV7-3 and TRBJ2-7; D gene ambiguous. Trimming removed 5 bases at V and 7 bases at J, with 24 bases between. Per the germline V gene, CDR1 is SGHTA and CDR2 is FQGTGA. This CDR3 region has 16 residues. CDR3: CASSRLGQLTYNEQYF. As DNA, the CDR3 is TGTGCCAGCAGCCGCCTAGGGCAGCTGACCTACAATGAGCAGTACTTC.

The J gene is TRBJ2-2, the V gene TRBV12-3 or TRBV12-4; TRBD2 aligns across 11 bases. The CDR3 has 17 amino acids. Losses at the gene ends were 4 bases for V and 3 bases for J; bases not matched to a gene: 7. The CDR3 DNA sequence: TGTGCCAGCAGTTCCCCGCTAGCGGGAGGCCACACCGGGGAGCTGTTTTTT. Translating gives CASSSPLAGGHTGELFF.

This clonotype was counted between two and nine times. V gene TRBV24-1 combines with J gene TRBJ2-1, with 13 bases aligning to TRBD2. CDR3 length equals 20 residues. Germline CDR1 and CDR2: KGHDR and SFDVKD. The junction had 16 bases not matched to a gene; V was cut back by 1 base and J by 8 bases. The CDR3 spells CATSDFPPTTSGRAFHEQFF. CDR3 sequence (DNA): TGTGCCACCAGTGATTTCCCCCCTACTACTAGCGGGAGGGCCTTCCATGAGCAGTTCTTC.